In its sample, the clone carrying this TCR beta chain was seen a few times. This record comes from a study of identical twins. Between the trimmed V and J ends, which lost 7 bases and 4 bases, there was a span of 16 bases. There are 14 residues in the CDR3. One entry per CDR3 protein, called by TCRdb with MiXCR from the 5' RACE reads. Here the sample spans 400,000 to 550,000 distinct CDR3 sequences, roughly 24% being singletons. The data were also submitted as part of a second study, on T cells expressing NK-cell markers.

Sequencing was performed on CD4+ T cells sorted from blood. The clonotype comes from a woman aged 18-35 years in good health. The chain joins TRBV12-3 or TRBV12-4 to TRBJ1-1; possible D gene TRBD1, 5 bases. The CDR3 DNA reads TGTGCCAGCACCCCAATAGGGGAGACCACTGAAGCTTTCTTT. This sequence encodes CASTPIGETTEAFF.